This is a list of T cell receptor beta chains from one sample in a study of cytomegalovirus exposure and HLA in healthy donors. Libraries were prepared by immunoSEQ multiplex PCR; TCRdb keeps only in-frame clonotypes and omits some of them. The sample records around 100,000 clones, around 75% being singletons. The specimen was PBMCs. These receptors originate from a young woman in good health and CMV-seronegative. The CDR3 runs from the conserved cysteine through the conserved F or W. Fields, in order: D gene, J gene, V gene, clone size, CDR3 DNA, CDR3 protein. D genes are given only for firm matches. Clone size is stated in some rows and not others, as once, few, many or a class when expanded.

>TRBD2|TRBJ2-3|TRBV30|.
TGTGCCGGACTAGGCGGGGGCACAGATACGCAGTATTTT
CAGLGGGTDTQYF
>TRBD2|TRBJ2-7|TRBV27|.
TGTGCCAGCAGTTTATCGGCGGGAGGGCCCTACGAGCAGTACTTC
CASSLSAGGPYEQYF
>.|TRBJ1-1|TRBV6-5|.
TGTGCCAGCAGTCCTGAATTCGACAGATACGAAGCTTTCTTT
CASSPEFDRYEAFF
>TRBD2|TRBJ2-5|TRBV7-9|.
TGTGCCAGCAACCAACTAGCGGGAGAAGGAGAGACCCAGTACTTC
CASNQLAGEGETQYF
>TRBD1|TRBJ2-1|TRBV15|.
TGTGCCACCAGCAGATACCGGGACAGAGCCAACAATGAGCAGTTCTTC
CATSRYRDRANNEQFF
>TRBD1|TRBJ1-5|TRBV27|.
TGTGCCAGCAGTGGTTCCGGGACAGGGCCGATTTCAACCCCCCAGCATTTT
CASSGSGTGPISTPQHF
>TRBD1|TRBJ1-2|TRBV28|few
TGTGCCAGCAGTGGTGACGGAAGGGGGCGCGGGAACGCTAACTATGGCTACACCTTC
CASSGDGRGRGNANYGYTF
>TRBD1|TRBJ2-1|TRBV9|.
TGTGCCAGCAGCGTAGGCCTCCTAGGGACAGGGGGTGTGAATGAGCAGTTCTTC
CASSVGLLGTGGVNEQFF
>TRBD1|TRBJ2-1|TRBV5-1|.
TGCGCCAGCAGCTTGGGACGACCTTTACGAGGGACAGGGGAGTTCTTC
CASSLGRPLRGTGEFF
>.|TRBJ1-2|TRBV7-9|.
TGTGCCAGCAGCGGAACGACGGTGCGGGGCTACACCTTC
CASSGTTVRGYTF
>.|TRBJ2-1|TRBV15|.
TGTGCCACCAGCAGCTACTTGGACAGCTACAATGAGCAGTTCTTC
CATSSYLDSYNEQFF
>TRBD1|TRBJ1-1|TRBV2|.
TGTGCCAGCAGTCTGACAGGGGGCGCCGCTGAAGCTTTCTTT
CASSLTGGAAEAFF
>.|TRBJ2-2|TRBV15|.
TGTGCCACCAGCAAATTTGGCAGTTCGAACACCGGGGAGCTGTTTTTT
CATSKFGSSNTGELFF
>.|TRBJ2-6|TRBV5-1|.
TGCGCCAGCAGCTTAACGACAGTCTCTGGGGCCAACGTCCTGACTTTC
CASSLTTVSGANVLTF
>.|TRBJ2-1|TRBV9|.
TGTGCCAGCAGCGTACAAAATGAGCAGTTCTTC
CASSVQNEQFF
>.|TRBJ2-1|TRBV4-3|.
TGCGCCAGCAGCCAGGAGCGGGCGACGTACAATGAGCAGTTCTTC
CASSQERATYNEQFF
>.|TRBJ1-1|TRBV18|.
TGTGCCAGCTCACCAAAACAGGGCTTCGCTGAAGCTTTCTTT
CASSPKQGFAEAFF
>.|TRBJ2-1|TRBV30|.
TGTGCCTGGACTCAGAACAATGAGCAGTTCTTC
CAWTQNNEQFF